These T cell receptor beta chains were read from a single sample in a study of cytomegalovirus exposure and HLA in healthy donors. TCRdb's table, derived via immunoSEQ multiplex PCR, lists solely in-frame clones and lacks some. The sample has 95,000 to 110,000 clones; 73% are singletons. The sequencing sample was made of PBMCs. Source of these receptors: a man aged 25 to 40 in good health and CMV-seronegative. Each CDR3 is given with its conserved first and last residue. D genes are given only for firm matches.

d_gene,v_gene,CDR3aa
TRBD1,TRBV28,CASSSVHPRDRGLTDTQYF
.,TRBV9,CASSLAGTSYEQYF
.,TRBV6-1,CASSQDNSNQPQHF
TRBD1,TRBV11-2,CASSLVGQGRNEQFF
TRBD1,TRBV10-3,CAISGDRGTEAFF
.,TRBV21-1,CASSTERIAKNIQYF
TRBD1,TRBV6-5,CASRPGTGVFHEQFF
TRBD1,TRBV5-8,CASSKRTGGVETQYF
TRBD2,TRBV10-1,CASSPGLADTDTQYF
.,TRBV30,CAWSGGAGNTIYF
.,TRBV5-4,CASSLDLTDTQYF
TRBD1,TRBV6-1,CASRIGTQGYGYTF
.,TRBV4-1,CASSQGSVRSVDTQYF
.,TRBV30,CAWSVWRGEKLFF
TRBD1,TRBV28,CASLQGTGGELFF
.,TRBV29-1,CSVDSSLPNRGTEAFF
TRBD1,TRBV2,CASQSGQGLGETQYF
TRBD1,TRBV13,CASSSPRTGSTDTQYF
.,TRBV19,CATSRRDSYEQYF
.,TRBV9,CASSVGTRADTQYF
.,TRBV9,CASSAHRDSAGEQYF
.,TRBV4-2,CASSQEETSSYEQYF
TRBD1,TRBV7-2,CASSPGTDYEQYF
.,TRBV9,CASSVAGGRTYEQYF
.,TRBV11-2,CASSPQGGGTEAFF
.,TRBV27,CASSQTGTSNQPQHF
.,TRBV9,CASSPRGANTEAFF
.,TRBV19,CASSIGGRYEQYF
TRBD1,TRBV27,CASSPRQGATRDGYTF
TRBD2,TRBV2,CASSGPAGKFF
.,TRBV7-3,CASSLTPGLTSGYTF
TRBD2,TRBV7-2,CASRLRTSGSYNEQFF
TRBD1,TRBV7-9,CASSSPTGHSYEQYF
TRBD1,TRBV2,CASRQGVSYEQYF
.,TRBV10-3,CAISDRQRSRNTEAFF
.,TRBV28,CASSFSGDQPQHF
TRBD1,TRBV25-1,CASSEYTGQGARHEKLFF
.,TRBV27,CASSLRQGYGYTF
.,TRBV2,CASRGGVSPSYEQYF
TRBD2,TRBV27,CASSPFGLVSYNEQFF
TRBD2,TRBV27,CASTRGGVGETQYF
.,TRBV6-6,CASRPGHSSRYTEAFF
.,TRBV25-1,CASSEPRAGANVLTF
.,TRBV19,CASRTGGSTEAFF
TRBD1,TRBV5-1,CASRSGTANTGELFF